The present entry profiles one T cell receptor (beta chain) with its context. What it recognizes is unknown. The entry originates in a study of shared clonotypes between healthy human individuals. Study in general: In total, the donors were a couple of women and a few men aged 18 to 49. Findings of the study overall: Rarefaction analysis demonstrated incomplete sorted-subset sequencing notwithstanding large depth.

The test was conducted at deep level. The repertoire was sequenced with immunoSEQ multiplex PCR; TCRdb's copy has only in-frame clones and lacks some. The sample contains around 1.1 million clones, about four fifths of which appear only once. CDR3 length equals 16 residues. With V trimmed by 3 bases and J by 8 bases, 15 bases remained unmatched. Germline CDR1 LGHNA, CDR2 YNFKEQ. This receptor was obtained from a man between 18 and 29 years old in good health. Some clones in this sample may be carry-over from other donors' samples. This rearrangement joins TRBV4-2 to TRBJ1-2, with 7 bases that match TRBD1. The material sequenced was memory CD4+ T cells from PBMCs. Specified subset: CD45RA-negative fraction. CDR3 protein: CASSHLITGTEVGYTF. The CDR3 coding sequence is TGTGCCAGCAGCCATCTCATAACCGGGACAGAGGTCGGCTACACCTTC.